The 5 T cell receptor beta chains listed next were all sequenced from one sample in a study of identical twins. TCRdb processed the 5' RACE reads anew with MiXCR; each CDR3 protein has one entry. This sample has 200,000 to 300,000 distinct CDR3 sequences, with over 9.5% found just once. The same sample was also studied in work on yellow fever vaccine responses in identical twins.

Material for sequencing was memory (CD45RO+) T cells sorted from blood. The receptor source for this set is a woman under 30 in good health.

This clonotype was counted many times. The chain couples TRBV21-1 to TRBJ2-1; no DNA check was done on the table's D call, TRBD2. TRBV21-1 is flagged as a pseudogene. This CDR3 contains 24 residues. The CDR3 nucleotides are TGTGCCAGCAGCACATTGTATATCGGGACCTACGGGACTAGCGGGAGGAGCTCCTACAATGAGCAGTTCTTC. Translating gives CASSTLYIGTYGTSGRSSYNEQFF.

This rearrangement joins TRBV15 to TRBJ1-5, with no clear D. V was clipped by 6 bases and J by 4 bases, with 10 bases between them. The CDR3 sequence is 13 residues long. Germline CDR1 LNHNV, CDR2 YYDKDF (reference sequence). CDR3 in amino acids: CATRTGLNQPQHF. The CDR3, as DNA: TGTGCCACCAGGACTGGCCTTAATCAGCCCCAGCATTTT. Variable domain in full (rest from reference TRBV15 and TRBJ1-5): DAMVIQNPRYQVTQFGKPVTLSCSQTLNHNVMYWYQQKSSQAPKLLFHYYDKDFNNEADTPDNFQSRRPNTSFCFLDIRSPGLGDTAMYLCATRTGLNQPQHFGDGTRLSIL.

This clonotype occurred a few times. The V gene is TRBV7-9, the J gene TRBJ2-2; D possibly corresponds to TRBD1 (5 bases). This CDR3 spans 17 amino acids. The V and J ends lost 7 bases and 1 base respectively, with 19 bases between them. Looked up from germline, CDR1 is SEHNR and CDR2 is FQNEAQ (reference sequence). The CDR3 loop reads CASIRAATTLNTGELFF. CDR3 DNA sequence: TGTGCCAGCATCAGGGCAGCCACCACTCTGAACACCGGGGAGCTGTTTTTT.

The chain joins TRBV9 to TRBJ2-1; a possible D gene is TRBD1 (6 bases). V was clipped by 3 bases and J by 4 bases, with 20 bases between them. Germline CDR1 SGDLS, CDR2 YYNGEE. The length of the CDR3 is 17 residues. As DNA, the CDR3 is TGTGCCAGCAGCGGGGGAAGGTTAGGGGGTTTATACAATGAGCAGTTCTTC. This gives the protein CASSGGRLGGLYNEQFF.

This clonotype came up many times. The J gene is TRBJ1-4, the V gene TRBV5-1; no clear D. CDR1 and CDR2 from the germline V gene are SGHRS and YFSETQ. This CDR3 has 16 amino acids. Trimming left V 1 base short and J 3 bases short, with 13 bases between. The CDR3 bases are TGCGCCAGCAGCTTGATGACCGTCGAATCTAATGAAAAACTGTTTTTT. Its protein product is CASSLMTVESNEKLFF.